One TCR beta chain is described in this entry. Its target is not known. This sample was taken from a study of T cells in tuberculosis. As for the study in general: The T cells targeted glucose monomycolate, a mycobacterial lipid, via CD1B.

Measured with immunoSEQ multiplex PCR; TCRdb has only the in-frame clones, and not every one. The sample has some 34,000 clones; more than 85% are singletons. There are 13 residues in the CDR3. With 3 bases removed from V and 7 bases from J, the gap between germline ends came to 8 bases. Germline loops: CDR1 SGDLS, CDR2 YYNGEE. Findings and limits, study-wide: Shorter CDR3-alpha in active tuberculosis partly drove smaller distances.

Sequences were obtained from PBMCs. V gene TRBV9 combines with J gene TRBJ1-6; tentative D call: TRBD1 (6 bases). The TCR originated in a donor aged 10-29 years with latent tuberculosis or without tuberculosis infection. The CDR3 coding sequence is TGTGCCAGCAGCGAACAGGGAAATTCACCCCTCCACTTT. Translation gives CASSEQGNSPLHF.